These T cell receptor beta chains were read from a single sample in a study of T cell repertoires in cytomegalovirus infection. TCRdb re-called the reads through MiXCR, storing one row per CDR3 protein. The table shows approximately 120,000 distinct CDR3 sequences, with roughly 30% occurring only once. Their recognized antigens are unknown. Sample: CD8+ T cells from cultured PBMCs, taken from culture after CMV antigen stimulation. These receptors all come from a human donor in good health (CMV status not recorded). Some clones in this sample may be carry-over from other donors' samples. CDR3s leave out the opening cysteine and the closing phenylalanine or tryptophan. D genes are given only for firm matches. Clone size is stated in some rows and not others, as once, few, many or a class when expanded.

D	size	V	J	CDR3
NA	NA	TRBV20-1	TRBJ1-5	SANEGDTDQPQH
NA	NA	TRBV6-6	TRBJ1-1	ASTLGLNTEAF
NA	NA	TRBV7-9	TRBJ2-5	ASAVRGYETQY
TRBD2	once	TRBV6-6	TRBJ2-1	ASSLAGPWSLDNEQF
NA	few	TRBV29-1	TRBJ2-1	SVETESYNEQF
NA	few	TRBV27	TRBJ2-7	ASSLRGGTYEQY
TRBD1	few	TRBV5-6	TRBJ2-1	ASSWGQPNEQF
TRBD2	many	TRBV7-9	TRBJ2-3	ASSGTEERGLGTDTQY
NA	NA	TRBV4-2	TRBJ1-1	ASSHFGTGTEAF
NA	few	TRBV6-5	TRBJ1-2	ASSQTSNYGYT
NA	NA	TRBV4-2	TRBJ2-3	ASSQFGATFRGADTQY
NA	NA	TRBV19	TRBJ2-1	ASSMWGGDEQF
NA	NA	TRBV20-1	TRBJ2-1	SARDRKWTDNEQF
NA	medium-sized	TRBV7-2	TRBJ2-7	ASSALIEQY
TRBD1	many	TRBV28	TRBJ1-2	ASGERQGANYGYT
NA	many	TRBV7-2	TRBJ2-3	ASSGRDSSTDTQY
NA	NA	TRBV5-4	TRBJ1-2	ASTTIGGTNGYT
NA	few	TRBV20-1	TRBJ1-1	SARAGTRQNTEAF
NA	few	TRBV2	TRBJ2-3	ASSERPRFTDTQY
NA	NA	TRBV7-9	TRBJ1-1	ASSLDLGAF
NA	few	TRBV6-6	TRBJ2-5	ASSHDRIETQY
NA	NA	TRBV4-2	TRBJ2-7	ASSLSRGSSYEQY
NA	few	TRBV19	TRBJ1-5	ASSSQGLGQPQH
NA	NA	TRBV4-1	TRBJ1-2	ASSQVAELAKGYT
NA	NA	TRBV12-3/TRBV12-4	TRBJ1-1	ASRLGGITEAF
NA	NA	TRBV19	TRBJ1-1	ASRGGLGAMNTEAF
NA	NA	TRBV19	TRBJ1-1	ASSIDGESQEAF
NA	NA	TRBV7-9	TRBJ2-3	ASSSETTDTQY
NA	NA	TRBV4-2	TRBJ1-5	ASSQSWFGGHQPQH
TRBD2	NA	TRBV27	TRBJ2-1	ASSFITSGGEQF
NA	few	TRBV7-9	TRBJ2-1	ASSQGRLGDNEQF
NA	few	TRBV7-2	TRBJ1-2	ASSPTAYYGYT
NA	NA	TRBV29-1	TRBJ1-1	SVTPLGTEAF
NA	few	TRBV11-2	TRBJ1-2	ASSLGVSGYT
TRBD1	once	TRBV9	TRBJ2-4	ASSAYEGRDSTVAKNIQY
TRBD1	NA	TRBV20-1	TRBJ2-1	SARALPGQGYNEQF
TRBD2	NA	TRBV11-3	TRBJ2-5	ASSTGTSGKETQY
NA	few	TRBV4-1	TRBJ2-7	ASSQETGPQRVDEQY
TRBD1	NA	TRBV5-5	TRBJ2-7	ASSWGQVSSYEQY
NA	few	TRBV12-3/TRBV12-4	TRBJ1-2	ASSLPGLLGGGYT
NA	NA	TRBV19	TRBJ2-1	ASTLGGGWSYNEQF
NA	few	TRBV29-1	TRBJ1-1	SVRPGNTEAF
NA	few	TRBV7-6	TRBJ2-7	ASSLEDQESYEQY
TRBD1	NA	TRBV20-1	TRBJ1-1	SAPPSTGGTEAF
NA	many	TRBV7-2	TRBJ2-3	ASSLESPRTDTQY
TRBD1	NA	TRBV24-1	TRBJ1-2	ATEQGNGYT
NA	few	TRBV4-2	TRBJ1-1	ASSREVVQNTEAF
TRBD2	NA	TRBV27	TRBJ2-1	ASSAIAGGFYNEQF
TRBD1	few	TRBV4-2	TRBJ1-1	ASSPTGIAEAF
TRBD1	NA	TRBV28	TRBJ2-7	ASSSDRAGEQY
NA	NA	TRBV6-2/TRBV6-3	TRBJ2-1	ASSRRKYNEQF
TRBD2	many	TRBV7-6	TRBJ2-3	ASSLEASSGASSDTQY
NA	few	TRBV7-9	TRBJ2-5	ASSPWGESQETQY
TRBD1	NA	TRBV28	TRBJ1-5	ASSLLRTGDQPQH